Each of the 29 T cell receptor beta chains below was sequenced from the same sample in a study of technical replicates of blood from several donors. Sequencing used immunoSEQ multiplex PCR; TCRdb keeps in-frame clones, though not all of them. The sample consists of roughly 62,000 clones, nearly 90% of them appearing once. Sample: PBMCs. The receptors originated from a human donor in good health. Some clones in this sample may be carry-over from other donors' samples.

V and J are TRBV2 and TRBJ1-2, with 7 positions matching TRBD1. V gave up 10 bases and J gave up 1 base; unmatched junction bases: 6. CDR1 is SNHLY and CDR2 is FYNNEI in the germline V gene. This CDR3 spans 13 amino acids. This CDR3 is CATRNRGNYGYTF. Written as DNA, the CDR3 is TGTGCCACACGAAACAGGGGTAACTATGGCTACACCTTC.

The table lists this clone with a count of one. The chain has TRBV7-9 and TRBJ1-2; D ambiguous. The CDR3 totals 14 residues. Germline assignment: CDR1 SEHNR and CDR2 FQNEAQ (reference sequence). Deletions cut 1 base from V and 1 base from J, with 7 bases between. CDR3: CASSLGAGNYGYTF. DNA of the CDR3: TGTGCCAGCAGCTTAGGGGCGGGTAACTATGGCTACACCTTC. The whole variable domain, remainder taken from reference TRBV7-9 and TRBJ1-2, is DTGVSQNPRHKITKRGQNVTFRCDPISEHNRLYWYRQTLGQGPEFLTYFQNEAQLEKSRLLSDRFSAERPKGSFSTLEIQRTEQGDSAMYLCASSLGAGNYGYTFGSGTRLTVV.

The chain carries TRBV11-1 and TRBJ1-2; a possible D gene is TRBD1 (6 bases). V dropped 4 bases and J dropped 6 bases, with 15 bases sitting between them. There are 14 residues in the CDR3. CDR1 is SGHAT and CDR2 is FQDESV in the germline V gene (reference sequence). The CDR3 DNA reads TGTGCCAGCAGCTCCGGACAGAGTACAAATGGCTACACCTTC. Translating it yields CASSSGQSTNGYTF.

This clone was recorded only once. This chain connects TRBV7-8 to TRBJ2-3, with 7 bases identical to TRBD2. Germline V gene sequence: CDR1 SGHVS, CDR2 FQNEAQ. CDR3 length: 18 residues. V lost 1 base and J lost 0; bases outside the gene matches: 10. The CDR3 loop is CASSLESASGPSTDTQYF. In DNA form, the CDR3 reads TGTGCCAGCAGCTTAGAATCGGCTAGCGGTCCTAGCACAGATACGCAGTATTTT.

The chain has TRBV4-3 and TRBJ1-3; weak D call: TRBD1 (5 bases). In germline, CDR1 is LGHNA, CDR2 YSLEER. V lost 0 bases and J 1 base, leaving 7 bases between the germline ends. This CDR3 is built from 15 residues. The CDR3 DNA reads TGCGCCAGCAGCCAAGATGCAGGGTCTGGAAACACCATATATTTT. Translating it yields CASSQDAGSGNTIYF.

The J gene is TRBJ1-6, the V gene TRBV7-2; D might be TRBD1 (5 bases). The V end was cut by 7 bases, the J end by 9 bases, with 19 bases between. CDR1 and CDR2 (germline): SGHTA, FQGNSA. This CDR3 is 15 amino acids long. The CDR3 coding sequence is TGTGCCAGCAACCCGACAGCAACTACCCGTTCACCCCTCCACTTT. This sequence encodes CASNPTATTRSPLHF.

The chain links TRBV19 to TRBJ1-2, with TRBD1 identical over 10 bases. CDR1 is LNHDA and CDR2 is SQIVND in the germline V gene (reference sequence). The V gene end was trimmed by 3 bases and the J gene end by 4 bases; junction bases not matched to a gene: 2. The CDR3 runs to 14 residues. CDR3 in amino acids: CASSMRTGGYGYTF. As DNA, the CDR3 is TGTGCCAGTAGTATGAGGACAGGGGGCTATGGCTACACCTTC.

The chain links TRBV11-3 to TRBJ1-3; D perhaps matches TRBD1 (6 bases). From germline, CDR1 is SGHNT and CDR2 YENEEA. Trimming took off 6 bases at V and 8 bases at J, with 14 bases between the two ends. The CDR3 is 13 amino acids. The CDR3 spells CASRKGDRDTIYF. CDR3 bases: TGTGCCAGCAGAAAGGGGGATCGGGACACCATATATTTT.

This clone came up once. This chain joins TRBV6-5 and TRBJ2-7; 8 bases are a match to TRBD1. Per germline, CDR1 MNHEY and CDR2 SVGAGI. With V trimmed by 0 bases and J by 5 bases, 3 bases remained unmatched. The CDR3 extends over 14 amino acids. CDR3 DNA: TGTGCCAGCAGTTACTCTCAGGGGGCCGACGAGCAGTACTTC. As protein: CASSYSQGADEQYF.

This rearrangement joins TRBV4-3 to TRBJ2-5; TRBD1 matches 7 bases. This CDR3 comprises 15 residues. V shed 0 bases, J shed 2 bases, and the junction held 3 bases outside the gene matches. Germline V lookup: CDR1 LGHNA, CDR2 YSLEER. The CDR3 DNA is TGCGCCAGCAGCCAAGATAGACAGGGACAAGAGACCCAGTACTTC. Protein sequence: CASSQDRQGQETQYF.

The gene calls are TRBV7-9 and TRBJ1-3; 8 bases map to TRBD1. The V gene's germline CDR1 is SEHNR and CDR2 FQNEAQ (reference sequence). This CDR3 has 18 amino acids. J lost 0 bases, V lost 2 bases, and 9 bases had no gene match. The CDR3 region has the DNA TGTGCCAGCAGCTTACCCCGGACAGGGCCAAGCTCTGGAAACACCATATATTTT. Protein product: CASSLPRTGPSSGNTIYF. Together with reference TRBV7-9 and TRBJ1-3, the CDR3 gives the full variable domain: DTGVSQNPRHKITKRGQNVTFRCDPISEHNRLYWYRQTLGQGPEFLTYFQNEAQLEKSRLLSDRFSAERPKGSFSTLEIQRTEQGDSAMYLCASSLPRTGPSSGNTIYFGEGSWLTVV.

The chain employs TRBV4-2 and TRBJ2-7, with a tentative D call TRBD2 (5 bases). V was clipped by 0 bases and J by 6 bases, with 15 bases between them. Germline V gene lookup returns CDR1 LGHNA and CDR2 YNFKEQ. The CDR3 sequence is 15 residues long. The CDR3, as DNA: TGTGCCAGCAGCCAAGAACCCGTAGAGGCGGGCGAGCAGTACTTC. Translating it yields CASSQEPVEAGEQYF.

The chain's CDR3 is CASSSRGRGEKLFF. DNA of the CDR3: TGTGCCAGCAGCTCCAGGGGGCGGGGTGAAAAACTGTTTTTT. V is TRBV7-2 and J is TRBJ1-4; TRBD1 aligns across 8 bases. CDR1 and CDR2 from the germline V gene are SGHTA and FQGNSA. The CDR3 has 14 residues. Trimming at V came to 4 bases and at J to 7 bases, leaving 5 bases not matched to a gene.

The V call is TRBV7-9, the J call TRBJ2-1; D is perhaps TRBD2 (6 bases). CDR1 is SEHNR and CDR2 is FQNEAQ in the germline V gene (reference sequence). With 3 bases removed from V and 0 bases from J, the gap between germline ends came to 9 bases. This CDR3 region has 15 residues. The CDR3 sequence: CASSFLGSSYNEQFF. CDR3 coding DNA: TGTGCCAGCAGCTTCCTCGGGAGCTCCTACAATGAGCAGTTCTTC.

V and J are TRBV6-1 and TRBJ2-1; unclear D gene. Germline CDR1 and CDR2: MNHNS and SASEGT. The CDR3 runs 15 residues. The V gene lost 3 bases and the J gene lost 4 bases, with 13 bases spanning the gap. The CDR3 loop is CASSDRSQPYNEQFF. CDR3 sequence (DNA): TGTGCCAGCAGTGACCGGAGTCAACCTTACAATGAGCAGTTCTTC.

The CDR3 nucleotides are TGTGCCAGCAGACTACAAGAGACCCAGTACTTC. This codes for CASRLQETQYF. The chain combines TRBV2 with TRBJ2-5, with no clear D. The germline V gene has CDR1 SNHLY and CDR2 FYNNEI. CDR3 length: 11 amino acids. V dropped 6 bases and J dropped 2 bases, with 4 bases sitting between them. Complete variable domain (other parts from reference TRBV2 and TRBJ2-5): EPEVTQTPSHQVTQMGQEVILRCVPISNHLYFYWYRQILGQKVEFLVSFYNNEISEKSEIFDDQFSVERPDGSNFTLKIRSTKLEDSAMYFCASRLQETQYFGPGTRLLVL.

This sequence joins TRBV25-1 and TRBJ1-2, with D tentatively TRBD1 (5 bases). Germline V gives CDR1 MGHDK, CDR2 SYGVNS. V dropped 4 bases and J dropped 4 bases, with 19 bases sitting between them. The CDR3 extends over 16 amino acids. CDR3 coding DNA: TGTGCCAGCAGTGTAAACAGGAGGGGCGAGGCCTATGGCTACACCTTC. Encoded protein: CASSVNRRGEAYGYTF.

The chain carries TRBV6-5 and TRBJ2-7; D not resolved. Trimming took 0 bases from V and 0 from J, leaving 9 bases between them. This CDR3 comprises 15 residues. Germline-derived CDR1 and CDR2 are MNHEY and SVGAGI. The CDR3 nucleotides are TGTGCCAGCAGTTACTCTTTTCCAGACTCCTACGAGCAGTACTTC. Translation: CASSYSFPDSYEQYF.

The gene calls are TRBV27 and TRBJ1-5, with TRBD1 matching 9 bases. Trimming took 6 bases from V and 1 from J; bases not matched to a gene: 7. Per the germline V gene, CDR1 is MNHEY and CDR2 is SMNVEV (reference sequence). The CDR3 is 16 amino acids. The CDR3 here is CASSPGQGKSNQPQHF. Here the CDR3 DNA reads TGTGCCAGCAGCCCTGGACAGGGGAAGAGCAATCAGCCCCAGCATTTT.

This chain links TRBV4-3 with TRBJ2-1, with D possibly matching TRBD1 (6 bases). V lost 0 bases and J 3 bases, leaving 9 bases between the germline ends. The germline V gene has CDR1 LGHNA and CDR2 YSLEER. The CDR3 totals 15 residues. The CDR3 DNA reads as TGCGCCAGCAGCCAAGATGAACAGGGCTACAATGAGCAGTTCTTC. Residues: CASSQDEQGYNEQFF.

The DNA for the CDR3 is TGCGCCAGCAGCCAAACAGGGGGGGCGGATACGCAGTATTTT. It yields the protein CASSQTGGADTQYF. The chain combines TRBV5-1 with TRBJ2-3, with D possibly TRBD1 on 8 matching bases. The V and J ends lost 4 bases and 6 bases respectively, with 15 bases between them. In germline, CDR1 is SGHRS, CDR2 YFSETQ. This CDR3 has 14 residues. The full variable domain, with the rest looked up from reference TRBV5-1 and TRBJ2-3, is KAGVTQTPRYLIKTRGQQVTLSCSPISGHRSVSWYQQTPGQGLQFLFEYFSETQRNKGNFPGRFSGRQFSNSRSEMNVSTLELGDSALYLCASSQTGGADTQYFGPGTRLTVL.

V usage is TRBV2 and J usage is TRBJ2-5; D is possibly TRBD2 (5 bases). Trimming removed 4 bases at V and 6 bases at J, with 12 bases between. The germline V gene has CDR1 SNHLY and CDR2 FYNNEI. The length of the CDR3 is 13 residues. DNA of the CDR3: TGTGCCAGCAGTGTCGGACTGACCCAGACCCAGTACTTC. Amino acids: CASSVGLTQTQYF.

CDR3 sequence (DNA): TGTGCCAGCAGTCGAGACGGGAGCCCCGCCCGTGACGAGCAGTACTTC. The encoded protein is CASSRDGSPARDEQYF. The V gene is TRBV9, the J gene TRBJ2-7; possibly TRBD2 for D (6 bases). Trimming removed 5 bases from V and 5 bases from J, with 23 bases in between. CDR1 is SGDLS, CDR2 YYNGEE, per germline. The CDR3 loop spans 16 amino acids.

V and J are TRBV7-3 and TRBJ2-3, with 7 nucleotides matching TRBD1. After removal of 3 bases from V and 6 bases from J, the junction contained 6 bases not matched to a gene. The CDR3 extends over 14 amino acids. Looked up from germline, CDR1 is SGHTA and CDR2 is FQGTGA. The CDR3: CASSLGTAGDTQYF. CDR3 DNA: TGTGCCAGCAGCTTGGGGACAGCCGGGGATACGCAGTATTTT.

The chain employs TRBV4-1 and TRBJ1-2, with 7 bases aligning to TRBD1. J was trimmed by 4 bases and V by 0 bases; bases with no gene match: 8. The CDR3 is made up of 16 amino acids. The germline V gene has CDR1 MGHRA and CDR2 YSYEKL. The CDR3 is CASSQEGVTGTYGYTF. CDR3 DNA sequence: TGCGCCAGCAGCCAAGAGGGGGTGACAGGGACCTATGGCTACACCTTC.

Regarding this clone: Mismatch with germline at one junction end may stem from a read error. The chain joins TRBV10-3 to TRBJ2-3; unclear D gene. The length of the CDR3 is 13 residues. CDR1 and CDR2 (germline): ENHRY, SYGVKD. CDR3 region: CAISHGQEDSQYF. Written as DNA, the CDR3 is TGTGCCATCAGTCATGGGCAGGAAGATTCGCAGTATTTT.

The chain is built from TRBV2 and TRBJ2-1; 11 bases match TRBD2. The trim removed 10 bases at V and 9 bases at J, leaving 2 bases unmatched. Looked up from germline, CDR1 is SNHLY and CDR2 is FYNNEI. This CDR3 is built from 11 residues. The CDR3: CAMGTSGEQFF. The CDR3 coding sequence is TGTGCCATGGGGACTAGCGGTGAGCAGTTCTTC.

V gene TRBV7-3 combines with J gene TRBJ2-7; a possible D gene is TRBD1 (6 bases). V shed 2 bases and J shed 2 bases, with 10 bases lying between them. There are 14 residues in the CDR3. Germline lookup yields CDR1 SGHTA and CDR2 FQGTGA. The DNA of the CDR3 is TGTGCCAGCAGCTTACATGGACAGCCCTACGAGCAGTACTTC. This translates into CASSLHGQPYEQYF.

V gene TRBV5-1 combines with J gene TRBJ2-5, with TRBD1 identical over 9 bases. CDR3 size: 15 residues. CDR1 SGHRS and CDR2 YFSETQ come from the germline V gene. J lost 5 bases, V lost 0 bases, and 5 bases had no gene match. The CDR3, as DNA: TGCGCCAGCAGCTTGGGGGACAGGGACAGGGAGACCCAGTACTTC. Translated: CASSLGDRDRETQYF.